Shown below are 28 T cell receptor beta chains from a single sample sequenced in a study of cytomegalovirus exposure and HLA in healthy donors. Assay used: immunoSEQ multiplex PCR; TCRdb lists only in-frame clones, some missing. The profile covers approximately 53,000 clones, with 92% appearing a single time and over 1.3% taken by the ten largest. Material for sequencing was PBMCs. The receptors were gathered from a young man in good health and CMV-seronegative.

The chain joins TRBV6-1 to TRBJ1-5; a weak D match, TRBD1 (6 bases). The germline CDR1 and CDR2 sequences are MNHNS and SASEGT. V was shortened by 10 bases and J by 6 bases, with 19 bases between the two germline ends. This CDR3 comprises 14 residues. The CDR3 coding sequence is TGTGCCACCGTAACGGGGGGGGGCAGTCAGCCCCAGCATTTT. It encodes CATVTGGGSQPQHF.

The genes are TRBV19 and TRBJ2-1, with 8 bases fitting TRBD2. The CDR3 has 16 residues. Trimming took 3 bases from V and 0 from J; bases not matched to a gene: 4. CDR1 is LNHDA, CDR2 SQIVND, per germline (reference sequence). The CDR3 here is CASSIRSGSSYNEQFF. DNA for the CDR3: TGTGCCAGTAGTATTCGAAGCGGGAGCTCCTACAATGAGCAGTTCTTC.

The V gene is TRBV28, the J gene TRBJ2-7; 8 nucleotides line up with TRBD1. The CDR3 sequence is 16 residues long. V shed 2 bases and J 2 bases; nucleotides not matched to a gene: 8. Germline CDR1 MDHEN, CDR2 SYDVKM. CDR3 sequence (DNA): TGTGCCAGCAGTTTAAATCCAGGGGGCCCCCCCTACGAGCAGTACTTC. Its protein product is CASSLNPGGPPYEQYF.

The chain links TRBV27 to TRBJ2-1, with 7 bases aligning to TRBD2. Germline assignment: CDR1 MNHEY and CDR2 SMNVEV (reference sequence). Unmatched junction bases numbered 7, after V lost 10 bases and J lost 7 bases. The CDR3 spans 12 residues. CDR3 DNA sequence: TGTGCCACCATCGTGGGACTAAATGAGCAGTTCTTC. This sequence encodes CATIVGLNEQFF.

The J gene is TRBJ1-3, the V gene TRBV5-5, with 12 bases lining up with TRBD1. The CDR3 is made up of 19 amino acids. The germline CDR1 and CDR2 sequences are SGHKS and YYEKEE (reference sequence). V was clipped by 3 bases and J by 4 bases; unmatched bases: 14. In nucleotides, the CDR3 is TGTGCCAGCAGCTCGGACCTCTGGGACAGGGGGCGACCCGGAAACACCATATATTTT. It translates to CASSSDLWDRGRPGNTIYF. Full variable domain (missing parts from reference TRBV5-5 and TRBJ1-3): DAGVTQSPTHLIKTRGQQVTLRCSPISGHKSVSWYQQVLGQGPQFIFQYYEKEERGRGNFPDRFSARQFPNYSSELNVNALLLGDSALYLCASSSDLWDRGRPGNTIYFGEGSWLTVV.

By its share, this clone is medium-sized (0.01 to 0.1%). The chain joins TRBV14 to TRBJ1-5; D ambiguous. This CDR3 is 18 amino acids long. The ends were cut back, 0 bases at V and 0 bases at J, with 15 bases in the middle. The germline V gene encodes CDR1 SGHDN and CDR2 FVKESK. CDR3 DNA: TGTGCCAGCAGCCAAGAGTGGAGGGCCCATAGTAGCAATCAGCCCCAGCATTTT. Protein: CASSQEWRAHSSNQPQHF.

The chain recombines TRBV28 with TRBJ2-7; unclear D gene. The CDR3 runs 14 residues. V was trimmed by 3 bases and J by 4 bases, leaving 13 bases between them. CDR1 and CDR2 from the germline V gene are MDHEN and SYDVKM. The chain's CDR3 is CASSFGGSAYEQYF. The CDR3 DNA reads TGTGCCAGCAGTTTTGGCGGCTCCGCTTACGAGCAGTACTTC.

This chain uses TRBV7-2 with TRBJ2-7; 12 nucleotides match TRBD2. The CDR3 spans 16 residues. The V and J ends lost 5 bases and 1 base, in that order; junction bases with no gene match: 6. The V gene's germline CDR1 is SGHTA and CDR2 FQGNSA. CDR3 loop: CASSPLLAGGSYEQYF. CDR3 DNA sequence: TGTGCCAGCAGCCCTTTACTAGCGGGGGGATCCTACGAGCAGTACTTC.

The rearrangement links TRBV4-1 to TRBJ2-1, with 7 bases identical to TRBD2. The germline gives CDR1 MGHRA, CDR2 YSYEKL. V shed 3 bases and J 0 bases; nucleotides not matched to a gene: 5. The CDR3 consists of 16 residues. DNA for the CDR3: TGCGCCAGCAGCCACCCTAGCGGTAGCTCCTACAATGAGCAGTTCTTC. Protein: CASSHPSGSSYNEQFF.

V gene TRBV11-2 combines with J gene TRBJ2-5; 7 nucleotides match TRBD2. With V trimmed by 4 bases and J by 4 bases, 6 bases remained unmatched. Germline V CDR1 and CDR2: SGHAT, FQNNGV. The CDR3 is 14 amino acids. This CDR3 is CASSWGGRRETQYF. DNA for the CDR3: TGTGCCAGCAGCTGGGGGGGACGCAGAGAGACCCAGTACTTC. Full variable domain (rest looked up from reference TRBV11-2 and TRBJ2-5): EAGVAQSPRYKIIEKRQSVAFWCNPISGHATLYWYQQILGQGPKLLIQFQNNGVVDDSQLPKDRFSAERLKGVDSTLKIQPAKLEDSAVYLCASSWGGRRETQYFGPGTRLLVL.

The chain couples TRBV10-3 to TRBJ2-3; 16 bases align to TRBD2. Germline V lookup: CDR1 ENHRY, CDR2 SYGVKD. The CDR3 sequence is 18 residues long. Losses at the gene ends were 5 bases for V and 2 bases for J; bases not matched to a gene: 7. The CDR3 DNA reads TGTGCCATCAGTCAGGGACTAGCGGGAGGGCTGGACACAGATACGCAGTATTTT. The encoded protein is CAISQGLAGGLDTDTQYF.

V gene TRBV6-5 combines with J gene TRBJ2-1; the D gene is possibly TRBD1 (5 bases). Germline CDR1 MNHEY, CDR2 SVGAGI. Deletions cut 7 bases from V and 9 bases from J, with 10 bases between. The CDR3 extends over 11 amino acids. CDR3 in DNA: TGTGCCAGCACCCAGGGCGGTGAGCAGTTCTTC. Its protein is CASTQGGEQFF.

The rearrangement joins TRBV9 to TRBJ2-7; 7 nucleotides match TRBD2. Germline CDR1 is SGDLS and CDR2 is YYNGEE. Germline trimming cut 4 bases from V and 1 base from J; bases unmatched to any gene: 8. The CDR3 has 15 amino acids. In nucleotides, the CDR3 is TGTGCCAGCAGCCCGGCTGGGGGAGGGTCCTACGAGCAGTACTTC. Amino acids: CASSPAGGGSYEQYF.

V usage is TRBV5-1 and J usage is TRBJ2-3, with 16 bases fitting TRBD2. The V and J ends lost 3 bases and 5 bases, in that order; junction bases with no gene match: 6. CDR3 size: 17 residues. Germline V lookup: CDR1 SGHRS, CDR2 YFSETQ. The CDR3 bases are TGCGCCAGCAGCTCGGGGACTAGCGGGAGGGCCCGAGATACGCAGTATTTT. This encodes CASSSGTSGRARDTQYF.

The chain carries TRBV5-4 and TRBJ2-2, with D maybe TRBD1 (6 bases). V lost 2 bases, J lost 4 bases, and 12 bases lay in between. This CDR3 is 15 amino acids long. Germline V gives CDR1 SGHNT, CDR2 YYREEE (reference sequence). CDR3 sequence: CASSLTGLGTGELFF. Written as DNA, the CDR3 is TGTGCCAGCAGCTTAACAGGGCTGGGCACCGGGGAGCTGTTTTTT.

The chain employs TRBV30 and TRBJ1-2; D might be TRBD1 (6 bases). Germline lookup yields CDR1 GTSNPN and CDR2 SVGIG (reference sequence). This CDR3 region has 12 residues. Trimming stripped 3 bases from V and 5 bases from J, with 10 bases between. This chain's CDR3 is CAWRDRYYGYTF. CDR3 nucleotides: TGTGCCTGGAGGGACAGATATTATGGCTACACCTTC.

This clone was seen just once. The chain has TRBV7-9 and TRBJ2-5; no clear D gene. The CDR3 has 15 residues. V was trimmed by 6 bases and J by 0 bases, leaving 14 bases between them. The germline gives CDR1 SEHNR, CDR2 FQNEAQ (reference sequence). CDR3 in amino acids: CASSPLAEYQETQYF. The CDR3 DNA is TGTGCCAGCAGTCCCCTCGCGGAGTACCAAGAGACCCAGTACTTC.

This sequence joins TRBV5-1 and TRBJ2-3, with D possibly TRBD2 on 6 matching bases. The germline CDR1 and CDR2 sequences are SGHRS and YFSETQ. Trimming took 3 bases from V and 2 from J, leaving 13 bases between them. The CDR3 is made up of 15 amino acids. The CDR3 loop reads CASSSSGAYTDTQYF. The CDR3 DNA reads as TGCGCCAGCAGCTCCTCGGGAGCGTACACAGATACGCAGTATTTT.

The gene calls are TRBV5-4 and TRBJ2-3; 7 bases fit TRBD1. CDR3 length: 15 amino acids. Germline lookup yields CDR1 SGHNT and CDR2 YYREEE (reference sequence). Trimming removed 4 bases from V and 2 bases from J; junction bases left unmatched: 7. The DNA of the CDR3 is TGTGCCAGCAGCCTCCCGGGACAGCCCACAGATACGCAGTATTTT. It specifies CASSLPGQPTDTQYF.

The gene calls are TRBV7-6 and TRBJ2-3, with TRBD2 identical over 9 bases. This CDR3 region has 16 residues. V shed 4 bases and J 1 base; nucleotides not matched to a gene: 6. Germline V CDR1 and CDR2: SGHVS, FNYEAQ. The CDR3 DNA sequence: TGTGCCAGCAGCTACCGGCAGCGGGAGGGCACAGATACGCAGTATTTT. Its protein product is CASSYRQREGTDTQYF.

V and J are TRBV4-1 and TRBJ2-7; the D is unclear. Deletions cut 1 base from V and 0 bases from J, with 10 bases between. The CDR3 sequence is 15 residues long. Germline V gives CDR1 MGHRA, CDR2 YSYEKL. This CDR3 is CASSQVHFVSYEQYF. The DNA of the CDR3 is TGCGCCAGCAGCCAAGTTCATTTTGTCTCCTACGAGCAGTACTTC.

The J gene is TRBJ1-5, the V gene TRBV27, with TRBD1 matching over 7 bases. Germline V lookup: CDR1 MNHEY, CDR2 SMNVEV (reference sequence). Trimming at V came to 1 base and at J to 7 bases, leaving 7 bases not matched to a gene. CDR3 length equals 15 residues. In DNA form, the CDR3 reads TGTGCCAGCAGTTTATTGGGTCAGGGGGACCAGCCCCAGCATTTT. The encoded protein is CASSLLGQGDQPQHF.

The J gene is TRBJ2-2, the V gene TRBV7-9; weak D call: TRBD2 (5 bases). Germline CDR1 SEHNR, CDR2 FQNEAQ (reference sequence). The V gene lost 5 bases and the J gene lost 3 bases, with 16 bases spanning the gap. The CDR3 has 16 amino acids. This chain's CDR3 is CASSPPPGLDTGELFF. The CDR3 region has the DNA TGTGCCAGCAGCCCCCCGCCGGGGTTGGACACCGGGGAGCTGTTTTTT.

The V gene is TRBV27, the J gene TRBJ1-5, with 7 bases lining up with TRBD1. V dropped 3 bases and J dropped 7; count of bases not matched to a gene: 6. From germline, CDR1 is MNHEY and CDR2 SMNVEV (reference sequence). This CDR3 comprises 14 residues. The CDR3: CASSFYRGDQPQHF. The CDR3 nucleotides are TGTGCCAGCAGTTTTTACAGGGGAGACCAGCCCCAGCATTTT.

This rearrangement joins TRBV5-1 to TRBJ2-7; 11 bases are shared with TRBD2. The CDR3 length is 15 residues. The V segment lost 4 bases and the J segment 6 bases; nucleotides outside the gene matches: 9. CDR1 is SGHRS and CDR2 is YFSETQ in the germline V gene. The CDR3 reads CASSGTSGMAVEQYF. In DNA form, the CDR3 reads TGCGCCAGCAGCGGGACTAGCGGAATGGCGGTCGAGCAGTACTTC.

CDR3 DNA: TGCGCCAGCAGGTATGCAGGGGGCTCCTACAATGAGCAGTTCTTC. Translating gives CASRYAGGSYNEQFF. This chain connects TRBV5-1 to TRBJ2-1; 7 nucleotides match TRBD1. J lost 0 bases, V lost 5 bases, and 5 bases had no gene match. CDR3 length equals 15 residues. The germline V gene has CDR1 SGHRS and CDR2 YFSETQ.

The table lists this clone with a few counts. The chain combines TRBV27 with TRBJ2-2, with a weak D call TRBD1 (5 bases). This CDR3 has 14 residues. CDR1 and CDR2 from the germline V gene are MNHEY and SMNVEV (reference sequence). Trimming removed 6 bases from V and 4 bases from J, with 12 bases in between. The CDR3 is CASSLTRGTGELFF. The CDR3 DNA follows: TGTGCCAGCAGCCTGACAAGGGGCACCGGGGAGCTGTTTTTT.

The V call is TRBV18, the J call TRBJ2-5; D gene unclear. Per the germline V gene, CDR1 is KGHSH and CDR2 is LQKENI. Trimming stripped 5 bases from V and 2 bases from J, with 15 bases between. The CDR3 totals 15 residues. The CDR3 protein is CASSSTVMVQETQYF. In nucleotides, the CDR3 is TGTGCCAGCTCATCGACTGTCATGGTACAAGAGACCCAGTACTTC.